The 24 T cell receptor beta chains in this list originate from one sample, sequenced in a study of blood T cell repertoires in COVID-19. Repertoires were generated with immunoSEQ multiplex PCR, while TCRdb's copy carries only in-frame clones and drops some. Here the sample spans some 200,000 clones, roughly four fifths being singletons. Sequencing used PBMCs or T cells enriched from blood (not recorded which). Every receptor here comes from a middle-aged woman with acute COVID-19.

Only a few counts were recorded for this clone. This sequence joins TRBV5-1 and TRBJ1-1; 9 bases line up with TRBD1. There are 15 residues in the CDR3. CDR1 is SGHRS, CDR2 YFSETQ, per germline. The V and J ends lost 4 bases and 7 bases, in that order; junction bases with no gene match: 11. The CDR3 reads CASSPRQGGEVEAFF. The CDR3 coding sequence is TGCGCCAGCAGCCCGCGACAGGGGGGAGAAGTTGAAGCTTTCTTT.

V and J are TRBV4-3 and TRBJ2-1; 8 nucleotides agree with TRBD2. The CDR3 is made up of 13 amino acids. J gave up 14 bases and V 2 bases, and 8 bases lay outside the gene matches. CDR1 is LGHNA, CDR2 YSLEER, per germline. CDR3 protein: CASSQNSRGGKFF. As DNA, the CDR3 is TGCGCCAGCAGCCAAAATTCCCGGGGGGGTAAGTTCTTC.

This chain connects TRBV19 to TRBJ2-2; D may be TRBD1 (6 bases). The CDR3 sequence is 13 residues long. The germline CDR1 and CDR2 sequences are LNHDA and SQIVND (reference sequence). Trimming left V 3 bases short and J 7 bases short, with 9 bases between. CDR3 region: CASSMGTLGELFF. In DNA form, the CDR3 reads TGTGCCAGTAGTATGGGGACACTCGGGGAGCTGTTTTTT.

The gene calls are TRBV25-1 and TRBJ1-4; possibly TRBD1 for D (6 bases). The CDR3 sequence is 17 residues long. Looked up from germline, CDR1 is MGHDK and CDR2 is SYGVNS. V shed 4 bases and J shed 5 bases, with 20 bases lying between them. The CDR3 nucleotides are TGTGCCAGCAGTGTAGCATACACAGGGCGACAGAATGAAAAACTGTTTTTT. Translated, it gives CASSVAYTGRQNEKLFF.

V usage is TRBV15 and J usage is TRBJ1-1, with 7 bases aligning to TRBD1. CDR1 LNHNV and CDR2 YYDKDF come from the germline V gene (reference sequence). The trim removed 1 base at V and 5 bases at J, leaving 10 bases unmatched. This CDR3 region has 16 residues. For the CDR3, the DNA is TGTGCCACCAGCAGAGCGCCCTTGACAGGGTGGACTGAAGCTTTCTTT. Residues: CATSRAPLTGWTEAFF.

This chain joins TRBV27 and TRBJ2-1, with D perhaps TRBD2 (5 bases). The CDR3 is made up of 16 amino acids. V was shortened by 5 bases and J by 0 bases, with 14 bases between the two germline ends. Germline lookup yields CDR1 MNHEY and CDR2 SMNVEV (reference sequence). The DNA of the CDR3 is TGTGCCAGCAGTACCCGGACTGTTAGCTCCTACAATGAGCAGTTCTTC. Its protein product is CASSTRTVSSYNEQFF.

Here the CDR3 reads CASSPSQDGYTF. The CDR3 nucleotides read TGTGCCAGCTCACCTTCACAGGATGGCTACACCTTC. The chain has TRBV18 and TRBJ1-2; perhaps TRBD1 as D (5 bases). Germline loops: CDR1 KGHSH, CDR2 LQKENI. The CDR3 consists of 12 residues. The V end lost 3 bases, the J end lost 6 bases, and 8 bases lay between the germline ends.

The chain employs TRBV2 and TRBJ2-7, with D possibly being TRBD2 (9 bases). Trimming took 6 bases from V and 2 from J, leaving 23 bases between them. The CDR3 totals 17 residues. Germline lookup yields CDR1 SNHLY and CDR2 FYNNEI. For the CDR3, the DNA is TGTGCCAGCAGAGGGACAGGAGGTCTAGCGGGACCCTACGAGCAGTACTTC. Its protein product is CASRGTGGLAGPYEQYF.

The table lists this clone with a count of one. J is TRBJ2-7 and V is TRBV19; D is unresolved. CDR1 and CDR2 from the germline V gene are LNHDA and SQIVND (reference sequence). The CDR3 consists of 13 residues. The V end was cut by 3 bases, the J end by 6 bases, with 12 bases between. The CDR3 coding sequence is TGTGCCAGTAGTATCCGCTTTGCGCTCGAGCAGTACTTC. Translation: CASSIRFALEQYF.

The chain is built from TRBV27 and TRBJ2-1; 10 bases fit TRBD1. The CDR3 runs 16 residues. V lost 5 bases, J lost 5 bases, and 9 bases stayed unmatched. Germline loops: CDR1 MNHEY, CDR2 SMNVEV (reference sequence). The CDR3 reads CASSRPGQGIHNEQFF. CDR3 nucleotides: TGTGCCAGCAGTCGACCGGGACAGGGGATACACAATGAGCAGTTCTTC.

The V call is TRBV20-1, the J call TRBJ1-2, with no clear D. Germline assignment: CDR1 DFQATT and CDR2 SNEGSKA (reference sequence). This CDR3 is 12 amino acids long. V shed 3 bases and J shed 0 bases, with 5 bases lying between them. The CDR3 sequence is CSASSTNYGYTF. In nucleotides, the CDR3 is TGCAGTGCTAGTTCCACTAACTATGGCTACACCTTC.

The chain employs TRBV5-6 and TRBJ2-7; tentatively, D is TRBD1 (6 bases). This CDR3 has 14 residues. Germline lookup yields CDR1 SGHDT and CDR2 YYEEEE. The V gene lost 1 base and the J gene lost 2 bases, with 10 bases spanning the gap. This CDR3 reads CASSLPGEAYEQYF. For the CDR3, the DNA is TGTGCCAGCAGCTTGCCAGGGGAAGCCTACGAGCAGTACTTC.

The V gene is TRBV5-1, the J gene TRBJ2-2; 7 bases fit TRBD2. This CDR3 spans 15 amino acids. Germline CDR1 reads SGHRS; CDR2 reads YFSETQ. With 6 bases clipped from V and 4 bases from J, the junction kept 9 bases outside the gene matches. This chain's CDR3 is CASTRTSGATGELFF. In nucleotides, the CDR3 is TGCGCCAGCACCCGGACTAGTGGGGCCACCGGGGAGCTGTTTTTT.

The rearrangement links TRBV28 to TRBJ2-5, with 10 bases identical to TRBD1. J gave up 4 bases and V 6 bases, and 8 bases lay outside the gene matches. The CDR3 runs to 15 residues. CDR1 is MDHEN and CDR2 is SYDVKM in the germline V gene. The DNA of the CDR3 is TGTGCCAGCAGCCGCGGGGACAGGGGAGGAGAGACCCAGTACTTC. Protein product: CASSRGDRGGETQYF. Combining the CDR3 with reference TRBV28 and TRBJ2-5 gives the whole variable domain DVKVTQSSRYLVKRTGEKVFLECVQDMDHENMFWYRQDPGLGLRLIYFSYDVKMKEKGDIPEGYSVSREKKERFSLILESASTNQTSMYLCASSRGDRGGETQYFGPGTRLLVL.

The chain has TRBV28 and TRBJ2-7; TRBD1 agrees at 9 bases. Germline assignment: CDR1 MDHEN and CDR2 SYDVKM. This CDR3 region has 15 residues. V dropped 4 bases and J dropped 2; count of bases not matched to a gene: 6. The CDR3 DNA is TGTGCCAGCAGTTCCAGACAGGGGGTTACCTACGAGCAGTACTTC. Its translation: CASSSRQGVTYEQYF.

The gene calls are TRBV7-2 and TRBJ2-4; 16 nucleotides match TRBD2. J lost 8 bases, V lost 7 bases, and 8 bases had no gene match. Looked up from germline, CDR1 is SGHTA and CDR2 is FQGNSA. This CDR3 contains 16 residues. CDR3 region: CASIPGLAGGQDIQYF. CDR3 in DNA: TGTGCCAGCATCCCGGGACTAGCGGGAGGGCAGGACATTCAGTACTTC.

The V and J genes are TRBV24-1 and TRBJ2-5; TRBD2 aligns across 9 bases. This CDR3 is 19 amino acids long. Germline lookup yields CDR1 KGHDR and CDR2 SFDVKD. Trimming at V came to 4 bases and at J to 4 bases, leaving 18 bases not matched to a gene. Here the CDR3 reads CATSDPRGVVAGAGETQYF. In DNA form, the CDR3 reads TGTGCCACCAGTGACCCCAGGGGAGTGGTAGCGGGGGCCGGAGAGACCCAGTACTTC.

This sequence joins TRBV6-2 or TRBV6-3 and TRBJ2-5; 9 positions match TRBD1. Trimming took 4 bases from V and 7 from J; bases not matched to a gene: 10. Germline V CDR1 and CDR2: MNHEY, SVGEGT. This CDR3 is built from 15 residues. CDR3 protein: CASSLDRGQFGTQYF. As DNA, the CDR3 is TGTGCCAGCAGTTTGGACAGGGGCCAATTCGGGACCCAGTACTTC.

This chain links TRBV7-9 with TRBJ2-5; tentatively, D is TRBD2 (6 bases). The CDR3 length is 15 residues. Trimming left V 7 bases short and J 0 bases short, with 15 bases between. CDR1 and CDR2 from the germline V gene are SEHNR and FQNEAQ (reference sequence). Written as DNA, the CDR3 is TGTGCCAGCACCTTTATGGGACTCCACCAAGAGACCCAGTACTTC. Amino acids: CASTFMGLHQETQYF.

This chain links TRBV28 with TRBJ1-2; perhaps TRBD1 as D (6 bases). V shed 7 bases and J shed 5 bases, with 11 bases lying between them. Per the germline V gene, CDR1 is MDHEN and CDR2 is SYDVKM. CDR3 size: 12 residues. The CDR3 nucleotides are TGTGCCAGCACCCTCGGACAGTATGGCTACACCTTC. Protein sequence: CASTLGQYGYTF.

This rearrangement joins TRBV29-1 to TRBJ2-3; no definite D call. The CDR3 is 17 residues long. With 1 base removed from V and 2 bases from J, the gap between germline ends came to 19 bases. CDR1 and CDR2 (germline): SQVTM, ANQGSEA. The CDR3 sequence is CSVEGITTTLYTDTQYF. DNA of the CDR3: TGCAGCGTTGAAGGAATCACTACCACCCTTTACACAGATACGCAGTATTTT.

This chain joins TRBV6-5 and TRBJ1-3; TRBD1 aligns across 9 bases. This CDR3 is 15 amino acids long. Germline V gene sequence: CDR1 MNHEY, CDR2 SVGAGI. J lost 0 bases, V lost 5 bases, and 2 bases had no gene match. CDR3 DNA: TGTGCCAGCAGTCCGGACAGGGGCTCTGGAAACACCATATATTTT. Protein: CASSPDRGSGNTIYF.

With regard to this clone: The sample contains more than one DNA sequence encoding this CDR3. The chain recombines TRBV19 with TRBJ1-5; no clear D. This CDR3 has 12 amino acids. V lost 3 bases and J 5 bases, leaving 5 bases between the germline ends. CDR1 and CDR2 (germline): LNHDA, SQIVND (reference sequence). CDR3 in DNA: TGTGCCAGTAGTATTCGGGATCAGCCCCAGCATTTT. Encoded protein: CASSIRDQPQHF.

The CDR3 nucleotides read TGTGCCAGCAGCTTATCAGGGGGCAATCAGCCCCAGCATTTT. This codes for CASSLSGGNQPQHF. V usage is TRBV13 and J usage is TRBJ1-5; perhaps TRBD1 as D (6 bases). This CDR3 has 14 residues. Germline CDR1 PRHDT, CDR2 FYEKMQ (reference sequence). Between the trimmed V and J ends, which lost 2 bases and 2 bases, there was a span of 7 bases.